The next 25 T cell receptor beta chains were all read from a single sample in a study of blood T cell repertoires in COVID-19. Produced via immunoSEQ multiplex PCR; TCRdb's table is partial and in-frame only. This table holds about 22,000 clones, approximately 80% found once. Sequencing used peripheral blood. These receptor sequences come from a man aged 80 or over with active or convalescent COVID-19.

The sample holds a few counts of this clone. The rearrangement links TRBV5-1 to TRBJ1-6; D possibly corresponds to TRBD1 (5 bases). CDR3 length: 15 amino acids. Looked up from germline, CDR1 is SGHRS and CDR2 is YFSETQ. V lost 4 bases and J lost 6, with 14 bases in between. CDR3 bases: TGCGCCAGCAGCCTCAGTAACCAGGGTAATTCACCCCTCCACTTT. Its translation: CASSLSNQGNSPLHF.

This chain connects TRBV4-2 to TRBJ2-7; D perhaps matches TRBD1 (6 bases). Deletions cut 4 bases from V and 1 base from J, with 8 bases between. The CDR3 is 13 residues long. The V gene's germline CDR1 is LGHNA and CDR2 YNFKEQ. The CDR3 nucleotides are TGTGCCAGCAGCCGCGACAGGTCCTACGAGCAGTACTTC. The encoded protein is CASSRDRSYEQYF.

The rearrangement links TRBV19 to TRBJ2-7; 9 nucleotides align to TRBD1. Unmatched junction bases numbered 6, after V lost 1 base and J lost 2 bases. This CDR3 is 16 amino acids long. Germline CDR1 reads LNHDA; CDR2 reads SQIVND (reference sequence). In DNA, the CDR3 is TGTGCCAGTAGTATAGCTACCGGGACAGGGACCTACGAGCAGTACTTC. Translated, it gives CASSIATGTGTYEQYF.

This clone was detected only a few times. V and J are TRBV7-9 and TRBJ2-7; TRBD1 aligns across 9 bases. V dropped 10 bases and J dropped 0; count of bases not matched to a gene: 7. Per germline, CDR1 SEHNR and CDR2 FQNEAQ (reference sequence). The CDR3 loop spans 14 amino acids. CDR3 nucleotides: TGTGCCACCACCCGGGACAGGGCCTCCTACGAGCAGTACTTC. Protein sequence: CATTRDRASYEQYF.

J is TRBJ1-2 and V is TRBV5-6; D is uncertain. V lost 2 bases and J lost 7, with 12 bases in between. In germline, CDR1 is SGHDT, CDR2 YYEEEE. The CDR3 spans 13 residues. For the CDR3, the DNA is TGTGCCAGCAGCTTAAACCGGAGGCTTGGCTACACCTTC. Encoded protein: CASSLNRRLGYTF.

CDR3: CASSLGGRTGTEAFF. The CDR3 bases are TGTGCCAGCAGCTTAGGGGGCCGTACAGGCACTGAAGCTTTCTTT. V usage is TRBV7-6 and J usage is TRBJ1-1; D may be TRBD1 (5 bases). The CDR3 consists of 15 residues. CDR1 is SGHVS and CDR2 is FNYEAQ in the germline V gene. V dropped 1 base and J dropped 4 bases, with 13 bases sitting between them.

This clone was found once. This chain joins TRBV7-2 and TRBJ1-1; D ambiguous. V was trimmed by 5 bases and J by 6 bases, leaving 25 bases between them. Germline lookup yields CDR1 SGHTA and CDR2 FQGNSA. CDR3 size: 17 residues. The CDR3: CASSARGGGGTLSEAFF. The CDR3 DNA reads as TGTGCCAGCAGCGCCCGCGGTGGTGGAGGAACACTGTCTGAAGCTTTCTTT.

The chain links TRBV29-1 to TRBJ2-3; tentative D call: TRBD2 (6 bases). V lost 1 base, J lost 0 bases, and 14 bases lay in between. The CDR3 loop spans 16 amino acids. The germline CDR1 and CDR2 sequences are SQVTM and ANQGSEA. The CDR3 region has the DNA TGCAGCGTTGAAGGTCCAATAGCGGAGAGCACAGATACGCAGTATTTT. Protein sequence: CSVEGPIAESTDTQYF.

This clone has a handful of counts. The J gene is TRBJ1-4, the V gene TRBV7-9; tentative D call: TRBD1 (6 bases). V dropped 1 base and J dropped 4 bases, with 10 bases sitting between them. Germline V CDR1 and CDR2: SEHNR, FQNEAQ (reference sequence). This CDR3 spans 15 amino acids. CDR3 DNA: TGTGCCAGCAGCTTAGAGGGGGGGCATAATGAAAAACTGTTTTTT. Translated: CASSLEGGHNEKLFF.

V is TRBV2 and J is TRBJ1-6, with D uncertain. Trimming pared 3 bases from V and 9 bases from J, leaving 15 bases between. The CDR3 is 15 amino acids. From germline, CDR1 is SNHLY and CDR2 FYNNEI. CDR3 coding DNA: TGTGCCAGCAGTGATCGCCTCGGGAGTGGTTCACCCCTCCACTTT. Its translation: CASSDRLGSGSPLHF.

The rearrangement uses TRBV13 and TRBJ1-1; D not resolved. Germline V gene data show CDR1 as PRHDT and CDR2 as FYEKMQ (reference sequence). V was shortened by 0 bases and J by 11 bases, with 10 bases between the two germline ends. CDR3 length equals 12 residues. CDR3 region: CASSLGDGGAFF. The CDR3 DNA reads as TGTGCCAGCAGCTTAGGAGATGGAGGGGCTTTCTTT.

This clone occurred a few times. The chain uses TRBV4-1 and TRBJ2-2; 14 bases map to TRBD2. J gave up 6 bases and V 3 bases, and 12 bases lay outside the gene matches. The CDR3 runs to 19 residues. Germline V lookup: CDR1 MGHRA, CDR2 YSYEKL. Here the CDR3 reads CASSQRLAGGPLGSGELFF. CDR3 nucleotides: TGCGCCAGCAGCCAGCGACTAGCGGGAGGGCCTCTCGGTTCCGGGGAGCTGTTTTTT.

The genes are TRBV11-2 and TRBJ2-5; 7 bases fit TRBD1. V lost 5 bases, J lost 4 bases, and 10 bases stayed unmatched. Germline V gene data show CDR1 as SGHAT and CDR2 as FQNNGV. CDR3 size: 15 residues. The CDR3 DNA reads TGTGCCAGCAGCCCCTACGGACAGGCGGGAGAGACCCAGTACTTC. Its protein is CASSPYGQAGETQYF.

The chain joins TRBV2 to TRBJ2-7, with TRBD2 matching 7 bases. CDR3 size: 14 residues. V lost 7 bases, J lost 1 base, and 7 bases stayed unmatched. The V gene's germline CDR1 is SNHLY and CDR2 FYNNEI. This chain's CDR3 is CASKLASGSYEQYF. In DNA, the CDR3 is TGTGCCAGCAAGTTGGCTAGCGGATCCTACGAGCAGTACTTC.

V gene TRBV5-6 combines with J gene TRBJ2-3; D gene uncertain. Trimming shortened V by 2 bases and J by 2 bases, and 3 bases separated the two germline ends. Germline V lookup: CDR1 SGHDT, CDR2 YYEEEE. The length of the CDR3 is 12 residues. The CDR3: CASSFSTDTQYF. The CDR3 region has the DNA TGTGCCAGCAGCTTCTCCACAGATACGCAGTATTTT. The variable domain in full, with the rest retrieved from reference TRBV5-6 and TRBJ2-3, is DAGVTQSPTHLIKTRGQQVTLRCSPKSGHDTVSWYQQALGQGPQFIFQYYEEEERQRGNFPDRFSGHQFPNYSSELNVNALLLGDSALYLCASSFSTDTQYFGPGTRLTVL.

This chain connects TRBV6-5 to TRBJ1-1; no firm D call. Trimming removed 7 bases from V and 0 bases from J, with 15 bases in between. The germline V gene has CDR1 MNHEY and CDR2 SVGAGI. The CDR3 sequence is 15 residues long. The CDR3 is CASTPTRNMNTEAFF. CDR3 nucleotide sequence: TGTGCCAGCACCCCCACTAGGAACATGAACACTGAAGCTTTCTTT.

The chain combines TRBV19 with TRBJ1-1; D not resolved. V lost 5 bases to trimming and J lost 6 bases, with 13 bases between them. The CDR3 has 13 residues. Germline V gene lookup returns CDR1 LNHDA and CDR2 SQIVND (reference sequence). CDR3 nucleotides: TGTGCCAGTAGTCCGCCAATAGACTCTGAAGCTTTCTTT. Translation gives CASSPPIDSEAFF.

The CDR3, as DNA: TGTGCCAGCAGTCTCAGTGGAGGGTTCCCTGAAGCTTTCTTT. Protein product: CASSLSGGFPEAFF. J is TRBJ1-1 and V is TRBV5-5; the D is unclear. Trimming cost V 5 bases and J 6 bases, with 17 bases left between them. Germline-derived CDR1 and CDR2 are SGHKS and YYEKEE (reference sequence). The CDR3 loop spans 14 amino acids.

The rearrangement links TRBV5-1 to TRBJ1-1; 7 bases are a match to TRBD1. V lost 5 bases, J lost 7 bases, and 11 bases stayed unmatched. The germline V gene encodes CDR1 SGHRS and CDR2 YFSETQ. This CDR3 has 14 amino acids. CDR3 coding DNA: TGCGCCAGCAGACCGACCACAGGGGTCAATGAAGCTTTCTTT. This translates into CASRPTTGVNEAFF.

DNA for the CDR3: TGTGCCAGCAGTTTTACACCCTTGGGGGCGGCAGCTGGAAACACCATATATTTT. Protein sequence: CASSFTPLGAAAGNTIYF. This chain connects TRBV27 to TRBJ1-3, with D maybe TRBD1 (6 bases). Trimming took 3 bases from V and 2 from J, leaving 20 bases between them. The CDR3 extends over 18 amino acids. Germline assignment: CDR1 MNHEY and CDR2 SMNVEV (reference sequence).

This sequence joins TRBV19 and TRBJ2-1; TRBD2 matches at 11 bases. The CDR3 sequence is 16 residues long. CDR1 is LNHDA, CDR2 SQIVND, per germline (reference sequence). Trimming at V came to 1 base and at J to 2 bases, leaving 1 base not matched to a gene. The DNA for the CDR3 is TGTGCCAGTAGTATAGGACTAGCGGGACCCTACAATGAGCAGTTCTTC. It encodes CASSIGLAGPYNEQFF.

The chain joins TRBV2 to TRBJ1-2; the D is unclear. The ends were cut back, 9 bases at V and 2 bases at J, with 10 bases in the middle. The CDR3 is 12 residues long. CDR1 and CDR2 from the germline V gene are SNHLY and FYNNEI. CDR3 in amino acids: CARGGVNYGYTF. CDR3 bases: TGTGCCAGGGGAGGAGTAAACTATGGCTACACCTTC. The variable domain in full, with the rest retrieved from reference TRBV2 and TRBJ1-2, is EPEVTQTPSHQVTQMGQEVILRCVPISNHLYFYWYRQILGQKVEFLVSFYNNEISEKSEIFDDQFSVERPDGSNFTLKIRSTKLEDSAMYFCARGGVNYGYTFGSGTRLTVV.

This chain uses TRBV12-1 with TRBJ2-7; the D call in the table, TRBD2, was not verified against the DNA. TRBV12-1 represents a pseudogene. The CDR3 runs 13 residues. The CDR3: CASSQGGDYEQYF. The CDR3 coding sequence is TGTGCCAGCAGCCAAGGCGGGGACTACGAGCAGTACTTC.

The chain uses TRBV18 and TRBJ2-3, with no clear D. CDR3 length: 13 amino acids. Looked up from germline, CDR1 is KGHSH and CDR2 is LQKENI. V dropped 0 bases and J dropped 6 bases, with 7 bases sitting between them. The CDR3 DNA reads TGTGCCAGCTCACCACCGTTCGAGGATACGCAGTATTTT. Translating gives CASSPPFEDTQYF.

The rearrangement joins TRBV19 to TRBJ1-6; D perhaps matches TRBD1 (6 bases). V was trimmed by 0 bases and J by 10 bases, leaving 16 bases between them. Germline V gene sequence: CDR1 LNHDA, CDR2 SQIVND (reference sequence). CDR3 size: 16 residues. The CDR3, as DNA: TGTGCCAGTAGTATAGAAACGCAGGGGTCGGGGTCACCCCTCCACTTT. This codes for CASSIETQGSGSPLHF.